Listed here are 5 T cell receptor beta chains from one sample, sequenced in a study of shared clonotypes between healthy human individuals. Data came from immunoSEQ multiplex PCR; TCRdb stores just in-frame clones and leaves some out. In the table there are more than 2,000,000 clones, just over 90% of which are singletons. The sample was naive CD4+ T cells sorted from blood. Subset here: CD45RA+ positively selected. These receptors were obtained from a young man in good health.

This chain links TRBV7-9 with TRBJ2-1; 7 bases agree with TRBD1. CDR3 size: 15 residues. V dropped 2 bases and J dropped 9; count of bases not matched to a gene: 10. CDR1 is SEHNR, CDR2 FQNEAQ, per germline (reference sequence). The CDR3 spells CASSLRGPTGSEQFF. The CDR3 region has the DNA TGTGCCAGCAGCTTAAGGGGGCCGACAGGTTCTGAGCAGTTCTTC.

The chain couples TRBV23-1 to TRBJ2-5; maybe TRBD2 (6 bases). TRBV23-1 is an open reading frame whose function is uncertain. V dropped 2 bases and J dropped 1 base, with 8 bases sitting between them. The CDR3 is 14 amino acids. For the CDR3, the DNA is TGCGCCAGCAGTCAAGCGGGGCGCCAAGAGACCCAGTACTTC. Protein product: CASSQAGRQETQYF.

The chain recombines TRBV7-2 with TRBJ2-7; the D call may be TRBD1 or TRBD2 (5 bases each). CDR3 length: 15 residues. Germline V gene sequence: CDR1 SGHTA, CDR2 FQGNSA. Trimming shortened V by 1 base and J by 6 bases, and 16 bases separated the two germline ends. CDR3 in DNA: TGTGCCAGCAGCTTAGATGACCTTGGGGCGGGCGAGCAGTACTTC. Translating gives CASSLDDLGAGEQYF.

V usage is TRBV6-5 and J usage is TRBJ2-2; 11 bases align to TRBD1. V shed 6 bases and J 7 bases; nucleotides not matched to a gene: 7. The germline V gene encodes CDR1 MNHEY and CDR2 SVGAGI. CDR3 length equals 15 residues. The DNA for the CDR3 is TGTGCCAGCAGAGGGACAGGGGGAGCGGGCGGGGAGCTGTTTTTT. Its protein product is CASRGTGGAGGELFF.

The V gene is TRBV30, the J gene TRBJ1-2; 7 nucleotides agree with TRBD1. Germline trimming cut 4 bases from V and 3 bases from J; bases unmatched to any gene: 5. The CDR3 is made up of 13 amino acids. Germline-derived CDR1 and CDR2 are GTSNPN and SVGIG (reference sequence). The CDR3 nucleotides read TGTGCCTGGACTTGGACAGGCTACTATGGCTACACCTTC. Translating it yields CAWTWTGYYGYTF.